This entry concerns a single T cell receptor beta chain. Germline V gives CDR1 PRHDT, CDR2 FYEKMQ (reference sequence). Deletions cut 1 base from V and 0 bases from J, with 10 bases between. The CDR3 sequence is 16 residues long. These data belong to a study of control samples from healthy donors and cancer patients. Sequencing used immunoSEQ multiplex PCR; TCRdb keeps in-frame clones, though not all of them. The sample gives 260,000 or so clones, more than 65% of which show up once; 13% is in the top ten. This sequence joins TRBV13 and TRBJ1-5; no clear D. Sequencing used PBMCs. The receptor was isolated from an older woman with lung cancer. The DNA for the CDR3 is TGTGCCAGCAGCTTAGTCGTTCCAGATAGCAATCAGCCCCAGCATTTT. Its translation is CASSLVVPDSNQPQHF.